These 26 T cell receptor beta chains came from one sample sequenced in a study of healthy donors' naive CD4 and CD8 T cells (dated by TCRdb to between 2015 and 2016). These reads were obtained on a 454 GS FLX Titanium. A previously published linear amplification protocol was used to construct TCR libraries from roughly 0.45 ug of total RNA. TCRdb applied fastp at Q25 and MiXCR to the public reads, then kept only in-frame beta chains. Each entry merges the rows of one CDR3 protein and shows their most common DNA and genes. This sample is represented by approximately 180,000 distinct CDR3 sequences; around 80% of them were singletons. The ten most abundant clones make up 2% to 2.5% of the sample. Sequencing was done on a sample of naive CD4+ and CD8+ T cells sorted from blood, pooled from several donors. The sample's cell subset or site, from its label and the paper: FACS-sorted naive CD4+ (CD45RO-CD45RA+) and naive CD8+ (CD45RA+CD27bright) T cells. The receptors were sampled from a pool of human donors in good health; the sample pools cells from several healthy donors.

With respect to this clonotype: The junction departs from germline at one end; a sequencing error may be responsible. The gene calls are TRBV29-1 and TRBJ2-7, with 8 nucleotides matching TRBD2. Germline V gene lookup returns CDR1 SQVTM and CDR2 ANQGSEA. CDR3 size: 13 residues. The CDR3 coding sequence is TGCAGCGTCGGCAGCGGGAGTGCCTATGAGCAGTACTTC. Encoded protein: CSVGSGSAYEQYF.

This clonotype has only a few counts. The chain employs TRBV19 and TRBJ1-2; the D gene is possibly TRBD1 (5 bases). Germline loops: CDR1 LNHDA, CDR2 SQIVND (reference sequence). V shed 4 bases and J shed 4 bases, with 10 bases lying between them. The CDR3 sequence is 13 residues long. The CDR3 sequence is CASSTGIAYGYTF. In DNA form, the CDR3 reads TGTGCCAGTAGTACAGGGATTGCCTATGGCTACACCTTC. Looking up the rest from reference TRBV19 and TRBJ1-2 gives the full variable domain: DGGITQSPKYLFRKEGQNVTLSCEQNLNHDAMYWYRQDPGQGLRLIYYSQIVNDFQKGDIAEGYSVSREKKESFPLTVTSAQKNPTAFYLCASSTGIAYGYTFGSGTRLTVV.

V usage is TRBV19 and J usage is TRBJ2-7; 7 bases match TRBD2. Germline CDR1 is LNHDA and CDR2 is SQIVND (reference sequence). J gave up 2 bases and V 3 bases, and 1 base lay outside the gene matches. The CDR3 is 13 residues long. The CDR3 coding sequence is TGTGCCAGTAGTATGGGACTAACCTACGAGCAGTACTTC. Its protein product is CASSMGLTYEQYF.

The rearrangement joins TRBV29-1 to TRBJ1-1; D is uncertain. From germline, CDR1 is SQVTM and CDR2 ANQGSEA. The CDR3 contains 13 residues. The V and J ends lost 6 bases and 0 bases respectively, with 11 bases between them. The CDR3 here is CSVLLIMNTEAFF. Written as DNA, the CDR3 is TGCAGCGTACTCTTAATTATGAACACTGAAGCTTTCTTT.

This chain connects TRBV19 to TRBJ2-1; D call uncertain. Germline CDR1 and CDR2: LNHDA and SQIVND (reference sequence). The CDR3 is 12 amino acids. V lost 4 bases and J 12 bases, leaving 13 bases between the germline ends. The CDR3 nucleotides are TGTGCCAGTAGTACCTCCCCGAAGGGGCAGTTCTTC. Translated: CASSTSPKGQFF.

This chain uses TRBV30 with TRBJ1-2; no definite D call. Per the germline V gene, CDR1 is GTSNPN and CDR2 is SVGIG (reference sequence). V was trimmed by 3 bases and J by 5 bases, leaving 10 bases between them. The CDR3 totals 12 residues. The CDR3 nucleotides are TGTGCCTGGAGCCTCCAGCTTTATGGCTACACCTTC. Translating gives CAWSLQLYGYTF.

The V and J genes are TRBV14 and TRBJ2-5; D not resolved. The germline V and J ends were trimmed by 1 base and 2 bases, with 11 bases remaining between them. CDR1 is SGHDN and CDR2 is FVKESK in the germline V gene. This CDR3 is built from 15 residues. In DNA, the CDR3 is TGTGCCAGCAGCCAAGTATGGGGTCAGCAAGAGACCCAGTACTTC. Protein sequence: CASSQVWGQQETQYF.

The rearrangement joins TRBV12-3 or TRBV12-4 to TRBJ2-2; tentatively, D is TRBD1 (5 bases). V gave up 10 bases and J gave up 5 bases, with 14 bases separating them. The CDR3 is 13 residues long. CDR3 in DNA: TGTGCCAACGCGGCAGGGATGACCGGGGAGCTGTTTTTT. Protein product: CANAAGMTGELFF.

About this clonotype itself: An end of the junction does not agree with germline; a read error may underlie this. The V and J genes are TRBV20-1 and TRBJ2-5, with D hard to call. Germline-derived CDR1 and CDR2 are DFQATT and SNEGSKA (reference sequence). The CDR3 spans 13 residues. CDR3 nucleotide sequence: TGCAGTGCTGGAGAGGAATGGGGAGAGACCCAGTACTTC. Translation gives CSAGEEWGETQYF.

Only one count was recorded for this clonotype. The V call is TRBV29-1, the J call TRBJ2-1; TRBD2 might be the D (6 bases). Germline V CDR1 and CDR2: SQVTM, ANQGSEA. CDR3 length: 14 residues. Between the trimmed V and J ends, which lost 3 bases and 5 bases, there was a span of 14 bases. The CDR3 loop reads CSVDFRGTDNEQFF. CDR3 in DNA: TGCAGCGTTGACTTCCGCGGGACTGACAATGAGCAGTTCTTC.

The chain employs TRBV11-1 and TRBJ1-2; D ambiguous. The CDR3 is made up of 14 amino acids. Germline lookup yields CDR1 SGHAT and CDR2 FQDESV (reference sequence). V was pared by 5 bases and J by 4 bases, with 14 bases between. CDR3 amino acids: CASSEGLEAYGYTF. The CDR3 DNA reads TGTGCCAGCAGCGAAGGCCTTGAGGCCTATGGCTACACCTTC.

The rearrangement uses TRBV29-1 and TRBJ2-1; 7 bases fit TRBD2. This CDR3 region has 14 residues. V lost 8 bases and J lost 5; bases outside the gene matches: 12. Germline CDR1 is SQVTM and CDR2 is ANQGSEA. In DNA, the CDR3 is TGCAGCTATCCCAGAGGGGACTATAACAATGAGCAGTTCTTC. Its translation is CSYPRGDYNNEQFF.

This clonotype was recorded a few times. The chain carries TRBV5-4 and TRBJ1-1; D unclear. The V end lost 0 bases, the J end lost 1 base, and 7 bases lay between the germline ends. CDR1 and CDR2 (germline): SGHNT, YYREEE (reference sequence). CDR3 length: 14 residues. The CDR3: CASSLGLGNTEAFF. For the CDR3, the DNA is TGTGCCAGCAGCTTGGGATTGGGGAACACTGAAGCTTTCTTT. The entire variable domain, with the rest obtained from reference TRBV5-4 and TRBJ1-1, is as follows: ETGVTQSPTHLIKTRGQQVTLRCSSQSGHNTVSWYQQALGQGPQFIFQYYREEENGRGNFPPRFSGLQFPNYSSELNVNALELDDSALYLCASSLGLGNTEAFFGQGTRLTVV.

This clonotype showed up just once. V gene TRBV18 combines with J gene TRBJ1-2; TRBD1 aligns across 7 bases. The CDR3 length is 15 residues. Germline loops: CDR1 KGHSH, CDR2 LQKENI. J lost 5 bases, V lost 3 bases, and 9 bases had no gene match. The CDR3 spells CASSPTRDSSYGYTF. DNA of the CDR3: TGTGCCAGCTCACCTACGCGGGACAGCTCGTATGGCTACACCTTC.

The rearrangement joins TRBV30 to TRBJ1-1; D uncertain. CDR1 GTSNPN and CDR2 SVGIG come from the germline V gene (reference sequence). The CDR3 has 11 residues. V was trimmed by 1 base and J by 4 bases, leaving 4 bases between them. This CDR3 reads CAWSEATEAFF. Here the CDR3 DNA reads TGTGCCTGGAGTGAGGCCACTGAAGCTTTCTTT.

The rearrangement links TRBV6-5 to TRBJ2-3, with 7 bases identical to TRBD1. The CDR3 contains 15 residues. The trim removed 6 bases at V and 2 bases at J, leaving 8 bases unmatched. Germline CDR1 is MNHEY and CDR2 is SVGAGI. CDR3 DNA: TGTGCCAGCAGCACCACAGGGGCCTTCACAGATACGCAGTATTTT. As protein: CASSTTGAFTDTQYF.

This clonotype was counted a few times. The chain is built from TRBV7-8 and TRBJ2-1, with a tentative D call TRBD2 (7 bases). Germline V lookup: CDR1 SGHVS, CDR2 FQNEAQ. Deletions cut 3 bases from V and 5 bases from J, with 20 bases between. The CDR3 extends over 17 amino acids. The CDR3 DNA sequence: TGTGCCAGCAGCTTGGACAGAGAGCGGGAAGAAAACAATGAGCAGTTCTTC. Its protein product is CASSLDREREENNEQFF.

The chain uses TRBV6-5 and TRBJ1-3; 10 bases agree with TRBD1. The junction had 6 bases not matched to a gene; V was cut back by 6 bases and J by 1 base. The CDR3 sequence is 16 residues long. The V gene's germline CDR1 is MNHEY and CDR2 SVGAGI. The CDR3 sequence is CASRRDRGGSGNTIYF. CDR3 coding DNA: TGTGCCAGCAGGAGGGACAGGGGAGGATCTGGAAACACCATATATTTT.

The V call is TRBV27, the J call TRBJ2-2, with unresolved D. Germline V lookup: CDR1 MNHEY, CDR2 SMNVEV (reference sequence). V was shortened by 5 bases and J by 6 bases, with 13 bases between the two germline ends. The CDR3 is made up of 14 amino acids. The CDR3 spells CASSHSRASGELFF. DNA for the CDR3: TGTGCCAGCAGTCATTCGCGCGCCTCCGGGGAGCTGTTTTTT.

V usage is TRBV19 and J usage is TRBJ1-1, with 8 bases lining up with TRBD1. This CDR3 comprises 13 residues. Trimming cost V 5 bases and J 4 bases; bases outside gene matches: 3. Germline values: CDR1 LNHDA, CDR2 SQIVND (reference sequence). The CDR3 region is CASSGRGPTEAFF. DNA of the CDR3: TGTGCCAGTAGTGGCAGGGGGCCCACTGAAGCTTTCTTT.

The J gene is TRBJ1-1, the V gene TRBV19; D is undetermined. The CDR3 consists of 13 residues. The ends were cut back, 4 bases at V and 3 bases at J, with 9 bases in the middle. In germline, CDR1 is LNHDA, CDR2 SQIVND (reference sequence). CDR3 loop: CASSTQRDTEAFF. As DNA, the CDR3 is TGTGCCAGTAGTACCCAGAGGGACACTGAAGCTTTCTTT.

The count of this clonotype is one. The V and J genes are TRBV12-3 or TRBV12-4 and TRBJ2-2; TRBD2 agrees at 9 bases. CDR3 length: 18 residues. V lost 11 bases to trimming and J lost 1 base; unmatched junction nucleotides: 17. CDR3 residues: CASRPYEIAGENTGELFF. In DNA form, the CDR3 reads TGTGCCTCCCGACCCTATGAGATAGCGGGGGAGAACACCGGGGAGCTGTTTTTT.

This chain joins TRBV2 and TRBJ1-1, with TRBD1 as a possible D gene (5 bases). The CDR3 contains 13 residues. With 8 bases removed from V and 1 base from J, the gap between germline ends came to 11 bases. From germline, CDR1 is SNHLY and CDR2 FYNNEI. The CDR3 DNA reads as TGTGCCAGCGAGACTGGGACGAACACTGAAGCTTTCTTT. This sequence encodes CASETGTNTEAFF.

V and J are TRBV29-1 and TRBJ1-1; D is ambiguous. This CDR3 spans 11 amino acids. Looked up from germline, CDR1 is SQVTM and CDR2 is ANQGSEA. Deletions cut 6 bases from V and 11 bases from J, with 16 bases between. The chain's CDR3 is CSVADLGSAFF. The CDR3 DNA reads TGCAGCGTCGCTGACTTAGGGAGCGCTTTCTTT.

The genes are TRBV11-2 and TRBJ2-7, with D possibly TRBD1 on 5 matching bases. The CDR3 totals 14 residues. Trimming shortened V by 4 bases and J by 2 bases, and 12 bases separated the two germline ends. Germline V gene sequence: CDR1 SGHAT, CDR2 FQNNGV. Here the CDR3 DNA reads TGTGCCAGCAGCTCCTCAGGGTCCACCTACGAGCAGTACTTC. Its translation: CASSSSGSTYEQYF.

CDR3 in amino acids: CASSAPEGAETQYF. CDR3 nucleotides: TGTGCCAGCAGTGCCCCTGAGGGAGCGGAGACCCAGTACTTC. The gene calls are TRBV6-5 and TRBJ2-5; TRBD2 is a possible D gene (5 bases). V lost 5 bases and J 5 bases, leaving 15 bases between the germline ends. The V gene's germline CDR1 is MNHEY and CDR2 SVGAGI. CDR3 size: 14 residues.